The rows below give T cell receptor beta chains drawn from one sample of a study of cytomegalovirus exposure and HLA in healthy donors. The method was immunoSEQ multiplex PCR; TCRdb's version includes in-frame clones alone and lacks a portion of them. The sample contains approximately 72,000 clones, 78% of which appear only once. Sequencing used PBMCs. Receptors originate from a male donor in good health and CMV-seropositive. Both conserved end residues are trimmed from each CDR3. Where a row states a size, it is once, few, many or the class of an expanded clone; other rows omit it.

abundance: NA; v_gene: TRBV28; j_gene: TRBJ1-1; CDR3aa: ASISGGRYTEAF
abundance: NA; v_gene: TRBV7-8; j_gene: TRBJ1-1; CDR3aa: ASSLSTATEAF
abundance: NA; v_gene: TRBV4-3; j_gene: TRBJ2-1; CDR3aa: ASSQERSYNEQF
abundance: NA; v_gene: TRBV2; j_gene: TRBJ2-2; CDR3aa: ASRLAGTTGELF
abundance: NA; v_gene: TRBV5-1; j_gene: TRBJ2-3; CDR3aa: ASSFTTSGSDTQY
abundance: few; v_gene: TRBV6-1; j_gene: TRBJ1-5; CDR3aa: ASRQGNNQPQH
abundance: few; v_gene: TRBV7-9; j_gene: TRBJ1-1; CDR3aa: ASTRQGMNTEAF
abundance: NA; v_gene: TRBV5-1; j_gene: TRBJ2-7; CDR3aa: ASSRGLEGLGCFRVEQY
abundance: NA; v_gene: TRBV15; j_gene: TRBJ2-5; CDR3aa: ATSTTTDYLTQY
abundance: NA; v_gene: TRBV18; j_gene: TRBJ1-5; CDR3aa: ASSPAVGYRPQH
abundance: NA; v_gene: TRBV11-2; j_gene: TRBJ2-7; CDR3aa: ASSPLTGGAYEQY
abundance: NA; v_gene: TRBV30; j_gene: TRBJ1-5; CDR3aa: AWRTPGQHNQPQH
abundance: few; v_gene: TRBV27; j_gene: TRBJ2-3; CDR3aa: ASSSRLGGSDTQY
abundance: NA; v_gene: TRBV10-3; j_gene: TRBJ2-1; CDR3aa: AISDPRGQSYNEQF
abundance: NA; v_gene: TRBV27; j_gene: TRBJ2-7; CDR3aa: ASRAWFSGEISYEQY
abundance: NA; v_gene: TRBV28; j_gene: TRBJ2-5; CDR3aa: ASGSGTQETQY
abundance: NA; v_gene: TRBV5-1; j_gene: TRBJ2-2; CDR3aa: ASSLLGLPGLHTGELF
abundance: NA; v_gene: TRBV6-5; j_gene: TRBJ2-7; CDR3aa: ASSYSVSSEQY
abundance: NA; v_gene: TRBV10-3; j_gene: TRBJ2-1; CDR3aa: AISFRDTLYNEQF
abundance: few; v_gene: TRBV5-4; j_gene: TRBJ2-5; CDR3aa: ASGLAGEETQY
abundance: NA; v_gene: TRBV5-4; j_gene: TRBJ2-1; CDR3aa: ASSLRGLGGEQF
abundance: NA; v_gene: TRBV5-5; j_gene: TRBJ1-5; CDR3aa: ASSPRQGVGNQPQH
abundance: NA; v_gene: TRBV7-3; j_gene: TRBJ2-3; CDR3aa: ASSLSSARTDTQY
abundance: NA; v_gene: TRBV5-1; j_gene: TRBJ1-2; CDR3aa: ASSLARGLRDGYT
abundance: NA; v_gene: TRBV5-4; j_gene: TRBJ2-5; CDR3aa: ASSFGGGRVQETQY
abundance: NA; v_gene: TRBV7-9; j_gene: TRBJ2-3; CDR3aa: ASSLDPSDTQY
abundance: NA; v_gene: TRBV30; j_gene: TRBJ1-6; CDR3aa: AWSVVRTGTGFLASPLH
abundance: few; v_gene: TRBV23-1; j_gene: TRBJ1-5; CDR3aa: ASSQSGSSNQPQH
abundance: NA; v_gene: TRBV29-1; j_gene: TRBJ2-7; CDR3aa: SGRGKLYEQY
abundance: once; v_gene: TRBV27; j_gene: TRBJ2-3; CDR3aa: ASSSLGTQY
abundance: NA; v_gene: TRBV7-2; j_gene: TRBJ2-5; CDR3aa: ASSLLPATGQETQY
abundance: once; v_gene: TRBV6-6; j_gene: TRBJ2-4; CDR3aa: ASSYSNRVAKNIQY
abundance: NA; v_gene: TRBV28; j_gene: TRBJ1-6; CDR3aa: ASSVASSYNSPLH
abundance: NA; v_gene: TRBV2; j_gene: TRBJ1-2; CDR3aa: ASRRGRYGYT
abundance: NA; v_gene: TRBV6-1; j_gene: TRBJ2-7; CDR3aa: ASRGWQGPNEQY
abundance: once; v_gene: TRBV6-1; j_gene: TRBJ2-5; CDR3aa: AGDRGQTGETQY
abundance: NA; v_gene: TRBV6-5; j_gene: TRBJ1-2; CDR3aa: ASSPQGRNYGYT
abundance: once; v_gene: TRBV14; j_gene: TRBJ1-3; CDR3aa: ASSQQGRGYSGNTIY
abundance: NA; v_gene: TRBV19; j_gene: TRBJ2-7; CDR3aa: ASSGPSHEQY
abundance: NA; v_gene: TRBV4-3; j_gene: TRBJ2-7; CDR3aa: ASSQDWTSESYEQY
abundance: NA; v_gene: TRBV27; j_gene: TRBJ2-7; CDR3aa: ASSLSPYYEQY
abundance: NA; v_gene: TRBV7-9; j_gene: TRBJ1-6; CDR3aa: ASSLMGGAGYNSPLH
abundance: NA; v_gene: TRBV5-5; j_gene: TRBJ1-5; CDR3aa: ASSRDIGRRWLPQH
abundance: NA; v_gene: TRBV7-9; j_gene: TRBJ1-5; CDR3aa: ASSLGGEGGLGPQH
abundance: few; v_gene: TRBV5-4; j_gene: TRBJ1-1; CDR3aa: ASSLAASRLNTEAF
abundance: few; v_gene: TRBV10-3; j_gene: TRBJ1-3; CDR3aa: ASKQGLSGNTIY
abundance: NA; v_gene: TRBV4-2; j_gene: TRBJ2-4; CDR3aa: ASSQGESGANIQY
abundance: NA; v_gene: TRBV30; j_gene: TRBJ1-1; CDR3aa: AWSGGGRAF
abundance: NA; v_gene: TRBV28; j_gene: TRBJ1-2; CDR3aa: ASSLYGATHGYT
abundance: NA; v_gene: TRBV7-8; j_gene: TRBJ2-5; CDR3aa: ASSLGPAVTEETQY
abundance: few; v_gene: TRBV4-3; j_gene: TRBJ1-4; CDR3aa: ASSLGTGTAGGKLF
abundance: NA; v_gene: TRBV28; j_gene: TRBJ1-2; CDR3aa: ASSLLENYGYT
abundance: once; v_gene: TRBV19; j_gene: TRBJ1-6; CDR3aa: ASSSTGQMDSPLH
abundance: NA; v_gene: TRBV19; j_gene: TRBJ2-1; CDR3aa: ASSRGGEYNEQF